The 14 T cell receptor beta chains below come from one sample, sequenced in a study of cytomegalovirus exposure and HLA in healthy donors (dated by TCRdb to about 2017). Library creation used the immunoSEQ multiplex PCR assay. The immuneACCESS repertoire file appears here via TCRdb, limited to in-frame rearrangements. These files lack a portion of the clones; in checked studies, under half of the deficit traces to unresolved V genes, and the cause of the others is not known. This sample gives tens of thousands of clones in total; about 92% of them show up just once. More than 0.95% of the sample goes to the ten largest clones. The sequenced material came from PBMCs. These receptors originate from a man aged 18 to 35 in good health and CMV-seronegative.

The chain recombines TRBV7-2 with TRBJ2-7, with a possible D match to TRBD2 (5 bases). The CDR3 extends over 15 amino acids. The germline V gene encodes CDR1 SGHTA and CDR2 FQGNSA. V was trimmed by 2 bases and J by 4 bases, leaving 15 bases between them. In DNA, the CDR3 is TGTGCCAGCAGCTTACTCTTGGACTCAACTTACGAGCAGTACTTC. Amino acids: CASSLLLDSTYEQYF.

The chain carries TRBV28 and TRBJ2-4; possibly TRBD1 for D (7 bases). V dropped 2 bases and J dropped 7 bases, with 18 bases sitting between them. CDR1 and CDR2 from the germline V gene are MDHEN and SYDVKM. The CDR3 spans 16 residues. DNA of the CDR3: TGTGCCAGCAGTTTAGCGGGACAGCCGTCGGGGAACATTCAGTACTTC. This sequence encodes CASSLAGQPSGNIQYF.

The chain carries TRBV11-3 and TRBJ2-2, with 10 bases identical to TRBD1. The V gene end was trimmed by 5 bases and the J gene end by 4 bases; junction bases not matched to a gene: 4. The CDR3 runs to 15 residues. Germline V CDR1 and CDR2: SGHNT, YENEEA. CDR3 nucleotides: TGTGCCAGCAGCCCCCGGGACAGGGGCACCGGGGAGCTGTTTTTT. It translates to CASSPRDRGTGELFF.

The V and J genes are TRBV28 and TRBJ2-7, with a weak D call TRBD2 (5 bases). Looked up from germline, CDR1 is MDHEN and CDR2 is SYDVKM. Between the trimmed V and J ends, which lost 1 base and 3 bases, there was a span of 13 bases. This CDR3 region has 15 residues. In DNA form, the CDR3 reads TGTGCCAGCAGTTTATTGGTTGCGGGCAACTACGAGCAGTACTTC. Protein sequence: CASSLLVAGNYEQYF. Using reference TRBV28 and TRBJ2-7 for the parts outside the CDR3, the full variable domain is DVKVTQSSRYLVKRTGEKVFLECVQDMDHENMFWYRQDPGLGLRLIYFSYDVKMKEKGDIPEGYSVSREKKERFSLILESASTNQTSMYLCASSLLVAGNYEQYFGPGTRLTVT.

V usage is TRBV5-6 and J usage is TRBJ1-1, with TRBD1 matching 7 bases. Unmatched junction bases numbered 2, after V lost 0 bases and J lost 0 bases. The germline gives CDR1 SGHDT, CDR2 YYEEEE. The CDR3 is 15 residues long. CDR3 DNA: TGTGCCAGCAGCTTGGTGGGACAGATGAACACTGAAGCTTTCTTT. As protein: CASSLVGQMNTEAFF.

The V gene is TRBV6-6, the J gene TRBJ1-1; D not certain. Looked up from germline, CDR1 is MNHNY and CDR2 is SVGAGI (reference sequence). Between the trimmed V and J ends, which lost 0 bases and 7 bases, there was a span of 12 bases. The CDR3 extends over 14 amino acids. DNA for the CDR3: TGTGCCAGCAGTTACTCGCGCATCCGAAATGAAGCTTTCTTT. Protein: CASSYSRIRNEAFF.

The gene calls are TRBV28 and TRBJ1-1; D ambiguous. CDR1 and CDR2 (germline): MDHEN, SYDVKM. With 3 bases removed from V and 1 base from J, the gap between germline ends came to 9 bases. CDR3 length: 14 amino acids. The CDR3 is CASSFSPENTEAFF. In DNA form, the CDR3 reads TGTGCCAGCAGTTTTTCCCCAGAGAACACTGAAGCTTTCTTT.

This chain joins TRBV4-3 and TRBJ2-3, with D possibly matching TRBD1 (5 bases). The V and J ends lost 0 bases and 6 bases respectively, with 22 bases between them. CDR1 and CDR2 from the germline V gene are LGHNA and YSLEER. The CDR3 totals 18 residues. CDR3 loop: CASSQEFSTPGKVDTQYF. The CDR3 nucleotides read TGCGCCAGCAGCCAAGAATTTAGCACTCCAGGGAAAGTGGATACGCAGTATTTT.

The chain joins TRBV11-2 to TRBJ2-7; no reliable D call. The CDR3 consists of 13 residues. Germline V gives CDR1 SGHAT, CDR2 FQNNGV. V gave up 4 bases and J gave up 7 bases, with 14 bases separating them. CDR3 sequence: CASSSIYEREQYF. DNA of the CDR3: TGTGCCAGCAGCTCCATATACGAGAGGGAGCAGTACTTC.

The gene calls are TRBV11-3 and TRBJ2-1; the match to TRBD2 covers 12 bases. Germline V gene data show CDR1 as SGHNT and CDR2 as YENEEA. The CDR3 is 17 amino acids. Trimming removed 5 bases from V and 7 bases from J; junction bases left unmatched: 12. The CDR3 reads CASSDRLTSGSPNEQFF. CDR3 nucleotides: TGTGCCAGCAGCGACCGCCTGACTAGCGGGAGTCCAAATGAGCAGTTCTTC.

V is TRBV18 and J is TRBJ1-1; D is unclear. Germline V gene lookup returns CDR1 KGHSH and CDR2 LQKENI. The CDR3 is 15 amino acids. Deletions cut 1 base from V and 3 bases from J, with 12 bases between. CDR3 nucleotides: TGTGCCAGCTCACCACGGGAAGTCGGGGACACTGAAGCTTTCTTT. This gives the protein CASSPREVGDTEAFF.

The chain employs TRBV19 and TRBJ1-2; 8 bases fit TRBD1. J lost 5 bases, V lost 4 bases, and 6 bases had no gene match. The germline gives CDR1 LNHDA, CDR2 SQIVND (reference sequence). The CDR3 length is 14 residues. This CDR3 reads CASSSQGAGYGYTF. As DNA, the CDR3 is TGTGCCAGTAGTAGCCAGGGGGCAGGTTATGGCTACACCTTC.

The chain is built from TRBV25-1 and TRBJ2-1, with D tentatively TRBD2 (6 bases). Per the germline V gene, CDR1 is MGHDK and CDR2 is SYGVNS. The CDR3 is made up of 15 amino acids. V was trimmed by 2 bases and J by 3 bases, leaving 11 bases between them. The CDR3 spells CASSERSGLYNEQFF. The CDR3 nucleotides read TGTGCCAGCAGTGAACGCAGCGGGCTCTACAATGAGCAGTTCTTC.

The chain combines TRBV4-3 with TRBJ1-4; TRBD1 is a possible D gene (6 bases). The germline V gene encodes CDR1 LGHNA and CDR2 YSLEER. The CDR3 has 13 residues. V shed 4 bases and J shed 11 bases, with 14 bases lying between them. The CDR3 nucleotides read TGCGCCAGCAGCCGGACAGCCGCAAGTAAACTGTTTTTT. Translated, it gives CASSRTAASKLFF.